The table lists the clone carrying this T cell receptor beta chain with many counts. The antigen is undetermined. This record comes from a study of CD8 T cells in ankylosing spondylitis. Overall study results and limits: A CD8+ phenotype characterized the disease-linked clones, which were relatively rare in peripheral blood. Previous work reported some of these motif variants in the synovial fluid and blood of reactive arthritis.

Germline values: CDR1 SGHDN, CDR2 FVKESK. Trimming pared 4 bases from V and 1 base from J, leaving 11 bases between. This CDR3 has 14 residues. Construction of TCR beta libraries was performed using quantitative 5'-RACE with molecular barcodes. TCRdb called the 5' RACE reads again in MiXCR, with one record for every CDR3 protein. The sample holds roughly 230,000 distinct CDR3 sequences, approximately 7.6% seen once. Input material: blood, either unsorted or a sorted T cell fraction (not recorded which). This rearrangement joins TRBV14 to TRBJ2-7, with unresolved D. The receptor was isolated from a female donor with ankylosing spondylitis or in good health (not recorded which). In nucleotides, the CDR3 is TGTGCCAGCAGCCTTGGGCGACGATCCTACGAGCAGTACTTC. This gives the protein CASSLGRRSYEQYF. Complete variable domain (other parts from reference TRBV14 and TRBJ2-7): EAGVTQFPSHSVIEKGQTVTLRCDPISGHDNLYWYRRVMGKEIKFLLHFVKESKQDESGMPNNRFLAERTGGTYSTLKVQPAELEDSGVYFCASSLGRRSYEQYFGPGTRLTVT.